The rows below give T cell receptor beta chains drawn from one sample of a study of T cell responses to AZD1222 COVID-19 vaccine. Assay used: immunoSEQ multiplex PCR; TCRdb lists only in-frame clones, some missing. The data hold 130,000 or so clones, with 90% to 95% observed a single time. The sequencing here drew on peripheral blood, taken on day 0 of AZD1222 vaccination. The receptors here all came from an adult in good health. Each CDR3 is given with its conserved first and last residue. D genes are given only for firm matches. Only part of the rows carry a size: once, few, many, or a class if the clone is expanded.

CASSWAGSNEQYF TGTGCCAGCAGCTGGGCGGGTTCCAACGAGCAGTACTTC TRBJ2-7 TRBV13 - -
CAWTRGSNQPQHF TGTGCCTGGACCAGGGGGAGCAATCAGCCCCAGCATTTT TRBJ1-5 TRBV30 TRBD1 -
CASSLSPGRGVETQYF TGTGCCAGCAGTTTATCCCCCGGGAGGGGTGTAGAGACCCAGTACTTC TRBJ2-5 TRBV27 TRBD2 -
CASSELVRLNTEAFF TGTGCCAGCAGCGAACTGGTACGGTTGAACACTGAAGCTTTCTTT TRBJ1-1 TRBV7-2 - -
CSVGRGVTYEQYF TGCAGCGTTGGGCGAGGGGTCACCTACGAGCAGTACTTC TRBJ2-7 TRBV29-1 - -
CASTQSAYEQFF TGTGCCAGCACCCAGTCGGCCTATGAGCAGTTCTTC TRBJ2-1 TRBV2 - -
CASSLAPGTGYGYTF TGTGCCAGCAGCTTAGCCCCAGGAACCGGCTATGGCTACACCTTC TRBJ1-2 TRBV7-3 - -
CASSIVQASNYGYTF TGTGCCAGTAGTATAGTACAGGCATCGAACTATGGCTACACCTTC TRBJ1-2 TRBV19 - -
CASSLSGQGITGELFF TGTGCCAGCAGCCTTTCGGGACAGGGGATCACCGGGGAGCTGTTTTTT TRBJ2-2 TRBV3-1/TRBV3-2 TRBD1 -
CASSLEYGGATDTQYF TGTGCCAGCAGCTTAGAGTACGGGGGGGCCACAGATACGCAGTATTTT TRBJ2-3 TRBV11-3 TRBD2 -
CASSWARGGTQYF TGTGCCAGTAGTTGGGCCCGGGGAGGGACCCAGTACTTC TRBJ2-5 TRBV19 - once
CASSLFGWGPNEQFF TGTGCCAGCAGCTTGTTTGGGTGGGGGCCCAATGAGCAGTTCTTC TRBJ2-1 TRBV5-8 - -